Below, one T cell receptor beta chain is given with its context. Its target is not known. The table came from immunoSEQ multiplex PCR; TCRdb's copy has only in-frame clones and leaves some out. The table lists approximately 20,000 clones, about 89% of them singletons. The sample belongs to a study of chemoradiotherapy in HPV16-positive cancers. Study results and limitations: Candidate HPV-specific clones and E7-related TCR motifs grew in tumor during treatment.

There are 15 residues in the CDR3. CDR1 is SGDLS and CDR2 is YYNGEE in the germline V gene. V dropped 0 bases and J dropped 1; count of bases not matched to a gene: 2. The sequence was collected from a human donor with HPV-associated anogenital cancer. The sample in question was blood, obtained from a patient who underwent chemoradiotherapy. The V and J genes are TRBV9 and TRBJ2-3; 7 positions agree with TRBD2. CDR3 bases: TGTGCCAGCAGCGTAGAGGCGGGGGGCACAGATACGCAGTATTTT. Protein sequence: CASSVEAGGTDTQYF.